One T cell receptor beta chain is described in this entry. Antigen specificity is unknown. This entry comes from a study of shared clonotypes between healthy human individuals. Overall study results and limits: Rarefaction analysis demonstrated incomplete sorted-subset sequencing notwithstanding large depth. Clonotypes that were shared across a handful of donors made up approximately 5% of naive CD4 clonotypes. Sampling used blood alone; tissue repertoires probably differ.

The assay ran at deep level. Produced via immunoSEQ multiplex PCR; TCRdb's table is partial and in-frame only. Of nearly 2 million clones in the sample, approximately 94% were seen once. CD45RO-negative, CCR7-selected cells formed the naive CD8 fraction, which excluded terminally differentiated effector memory CD45RA+ cells. Germline CDR1 is MDHEN and CDR2 is SYDVKM. The junction had 8 bases not matched to a gene; V was cut back by 2 bases and J by 8 bases. The CDR3 contains 15 residues. The receptor's source is a man younger than 30 in good health. The J gene is TRBJ1-2, the V gene TRBV28; 10 bases match TRBD1. The sequenced sample consisted of naive CD8+ T cells sorted from blood. The CDR3 coding sequence is TGTGCCAGCAGTTTAAGGGACAGGGGTCCTGAGGGCTACACCTTC. Its protein product is CASSLRDRGPEGYTF.